This paragraph covers one TCR beta chain sequence. This sample was included in a study of shared clonotypes between healthy human individuals. This CDR3 has 13 amino acids. Trimming took off 9 bases at V and 6 bases at J, with 16 bases between the two ends. Germline CDR1 SGHNT, CDR2 YYREEE (reference sequence). Assay: immunoSEQ multiplex PCR; the TCRdb copy retains only in-frame clones and omits some. Counted here are over 2 million clones, about 95% occurring once; the ten biggest clones make up 0.9% to 1.3%. Terminally differentiated effector memory CD45RA+ cells were left out of the naive CD8 fraction, which was CD45RO-negative and positively selected for CCR7.

The receptor's source is a man between 18 and 29 years old in good health. The sequencing sample was made of naive CD8+ T cells sorted from blood. This chain uses TRBV5-4 with TRBJ1-5, with D possibly being TRBD1 (6 bases). In DNA form, the CDR3 reads TGTGCCATGAGGGGGGAGTTGGGTCAGCCCCAGCATTTT. Residues: CAMRGELGQPQHF.